The T cell receptor (beta chain) under discussion was sequenced for a study of chemoradiotherapy in HPV16-positive cancers. TCRdb's copy holds only in-frame clones and misses some; the assay was immunoSEQ multiplex PCR. The sample carries approximately 12,000 clones, roughly nine tenths recorded once. Samples were taken several times over chemoradiotherapy. V was clipped by 7 bases and J by 5 bases, with 15 bases between them. The germline V gene encodes CDR1 MNHEY and CDR2 SVGAGI. This CDR3 comprises 13 residues. The receptor comes from a human donor with HPV-associated anogenital cancer. The material was blood, obtained from a patient who underwent chemoradiotherapy. This chain links TRBV6-5 with TRBJ2-7; D may be TRBD2 (7 bases). This CDR3 reads CASTLGGADEQYF. In DNA, the CDR3 is TGTGCCAGCACCCTGGGGGGGGCTGACGAGCAGTACTTC.